These 11 T cell receptor beta chains originate from one sample sequenced in a study of cytomegalovirus exposure and HLA in healthy donors. Produced via immunoSEQ multiplex PCR; TCRdb's table is partial and in-frame only. The repertoire has 110,000 or so clones, 86% of them found once; the top ten carry about 5.3%. The source material was PBMCs. These receptors were collected from a man younger than 35 in good health and CMV-seronegative.

V usage is TRBV15 and J usage is TRBJ1-1, with a weak D call TRBD1 (5 bases). CDR3 length equals 13 residues. Trimming stripped 6 bases from V and 7 bases from J, with 15 bases between. Per germline, CDR1 LNHNV and CDR2 YYDKDF (reference sequence). The chain's CDR3 is CATRNGGGIEAFF. The CDR3 DNA sequence: TGTGCCACCAGGAACGGGGGGGGGATTGAAGCTTTCTTT.

The chain recombines TRBV25-1 with TRBJ1-3; D perhaps matches TRBD1 (5 bases). Germline assignment: CDR1 MGHDK and CDR2 SYGVNS. The germline V and J ends were trimmed by 4 bases and 5 bases, with 18 bases remaining between them. The CDR3 consists of 16 residues. The CDR3 sequence: CASSGFTPGPRNTIYF. CDR3 sequence (DNA): TGTGCCAGCAGTGGATTCACCCCAGGGCCAAGAAACACCATATATTTT.

The chain links TRBV30 to TRBJ1-1; no clear D gene. The CDR3 is made up of 12 amino acids. CDR1 is GTSNPN, CDR2 SVGIG, per germline (reference sequence). Between the trimmed V and J ends, which lost 2 bases and 6 bases, there was a span of 10 bases. DNA for the CDR3: TGTGCCTGGAGTCCCAGGTACGCTGAAGCTTTCTTT. This gives the protein CAWSPRYAEAFF.

V usage is TRBV5-6 and J usage is TRBJ1-2; D is perhaps TRBD1 (6 bases). Germline V gene lookup returns CDR1 SGHDT and CDR2 YYEEEE. V was pared by 6 bases and J by 4 bases, with 13 bases between. This CDR3 contains 13 residues. The CDR3 loop reads CASTTSGAYGYTF. The CDR3 coding sequence is TGTGCCAGCACCACGTCAGGGGCCTATGGCTACACCTTC.

This sequence joins TRBV5-1 and TRBJ2-7; 9 nucleotides align to TRBD1. The CDR3 is made up of 14 amino acids. CDR1 is SGHRS, CDR2 YFSETQ, per germline. J was trimmed by 3 bases and V by 4 bases; bases with no gene match: 5. As DNA, the CDR3 is TGCGCCAGCAGCAACAGGGGGCGAGGCTACGAGCAGTACTTC. Its translation: CASSNRGRGYEQYF.

The CDR3 reads CASSLTGTGGEAFF. CDR3 DNA: TGTGCCAGCAGTCTAACCGGGACAGGGGGCGAAGCTTTCTTT. V and J are TRBV6-5 and TRBJ1-1; 12 bases fit TRBD1. V shed 5 bases and J 8 bases; nucleotides not matched to a gene: 6. Germline V lookup: CDR1 MNHEY, CDR2 SVGAGI. This CDR3 has 14 residues.

The rearrangement links TRBV7-4 to TRBJ1-4; D remains ambiguous. Germline V gene sequence: CDR1 SGHVT, CDR2 SQSDAQ. V was trimmed by 3 bases and J by 0 bases, leaving 8 bases between them. CDR3 length: 15 residues. The DNA for the CDR3 is TGTGCCAGCAGCTTGGAGGTTGCAACTAATGAAAAACTGTTTTTT. Translation gives CASSLEVATNEKLFF.

This sequence joins TRBV5-1 and TRBJ2-5, with TRBD2 matching over 9 bases. This CDR3 is built from 14 residues. J lost 5 bases, V lost 4 bases, and 6 bases had no gene match. From germline, CDR1 is SGHRS and CDR2 YFSETQ. The CDR3 coding sequence is TGCGCCAGCAGCCGGACTAGCGTGGGGGAGACCCAGTACTTC. Encoded protein: CASSRTSVGETQYF.

V gene TRBV9 combines with J gene TRBJ1-2; 9 nucleotides match TRBD1. After removal of 2 bases from V and 1 base from J, the junction contained 3 bases not matched to a gene. CDR1 is SGDLS, CDR2 YYNGEE, per germline. The CDR3 is 15 amino acids. CDR3 sequence (DNA): TGTGCCAGCAGCGTTGGGACAGGGTATAACTATGGCTACACCTTC. Residues: CASSVGTGYNYGYTF. Full variable domain (rest looked up from reference TRBV9 and TRBJ1-2): DSGVTQTPKHLITATGQRVTLRCSPRSGDLSVYWYQQSLDQGLQFLIQYYNGEERAKGNILERFSAQQFPDLHSELNLSSLELGDSALYFCASSVGTGYNYGYTFGSGTRLTVV.

The CDR3 coding sequence is TGTGCCTGGAACCCGGGACAGGTCTACGAGCAGTACTTC. It is translated as CAWNPGQVYEQYF. The J gene is TRBJ2-7, the V gene TRBV30; TRBD1 agrees at 8 bases. The CDR3 is made up of 13 amino acids. Looked up from germline, CDR1 is GTSNPN and CDR2 is SVGIG (reference sequence). V shed 4 bases and J 3 bases; nucleotides not matched to a gene: 5.

This chain links TRBV4-1 with TRBJ2-7; weak D call: TRBD2 (5 bases). Between the trimmed V and J ends, which lost 4 bases and 4 bases, there was a span of 23 bases. CDR1 MGHRA and CDR2 YSYEKL come from the germline V gene. This CDR3 is 17 amino acids long. DNA of the CDR3: TGCGCCAGCAGCCTTAGCTCCACGGGGTCGGATAGGTACGAGCAGTACTTC. Translated, it gives CASSLSSTGSDRYEQYF.